These 28 T cell receptor beta chains were sequenced from one sample in a study of blood T cells in healthy people across ages. With a J-beta primer mix and a sample-barcoded 5' primer, a second PCR ran about 7 to 12 cycles. Each CDR3 protein gets one entry after TCRdb re-called the 5' RACE reads with MiXCR. The table shows 630,000 or so distinct CDR3 sequences, with approximately 29% occurring only once. The material sequenced was blood. These receptors were obtained from a woman of 80 years or more in good health.

J is TRBJ2-1 and V is TRBV7-2; a possible D gene is TRBD2 (6 bases). V shed 3 bases and J shed 12 bases, with 12 bases lying between them. CDR1 is SGHTA and CDR2 is FQGNSA in the germline V gene. This CDR3 comprises 12 residues. The CDR3 sequence: CASSFPGLGQFF. The CDR3 nucleotides read TGTGCCAGCAGCTTCCCGGGACTTGGGCAGTTCTTC.

This clonotype came up many times. CDR3 residues: CAWSVPDSPLYEQYF. The CDR3 DNA sequence: TGTGCCTGGAGTGTGCCGGACAGTCCCCTCTACGAGCAGTACTTC. V gene TRBV30 combines with J gene TRBJ2-7; a possible D gene is TRBD1 (6 bases). Germline V gives CDR1 GTSNPN, CDR2 SVGIG (reference sequence). This CDR3 is 15 amino acids long. Trimming shortened V by 0 bases and J by 3 bases, and 15 bases separated the two germline ends. Using reference TRBV30 and TRBJ2-7 for the parts outside the CDR3, the full variable domain is SQTIHQWPATLVQPVGSPLSLECTVEGTSNPNLYWYRQAAGRGLQLLFYSVGIGQISSEVPQNLSASRPQDRQFILSSKKLLLSDSGFYLCAWSVPDSPLYEQYFGPGTRLTVT.

CDR3 DNA sequence: TGCAGTGCTACCGGACGCTACAATGAGCAGTACTTC. Translation gives CSATGRYNEQYF. This chain uses TRBV20-1 with TRBJ2-5; D unresolved. In germline, CDR1 is DFQATT, CDR2 SNEGSKA (reference sequence). The CDR3 length is 12 residues. Trimming pared 4 bases from V and 11 bases from J, leaving 17 bases between.

This clonotype has at least ten counts. This sequence joins TRBV29-1 and TRBJ1-6, with TRBD1 matching 8 bases. The CDR3 is 13 residues long. Germline values: CDR1 SQVTM, CDR2 ANQGSEA. Trimming removed 6 bases from V and 6 bases from J; junction bases left unmatched: 4. CDR3 in DNA: TGCAGCGTAGGGACAGGCCTTAATTCACCCCTCCACTTT. It encodes CSVGTGLNSPLHF.

With respect to this clonotype: A junction boundary mismatches the germline segment, possibly from a read error. The chain employs TRBV7-2 and TRBJ1-2; perhaps TRBD1 as D (6 bases). Germline values: CDR1 SGHTA, CDR2 FQGNSA. The CDR3 sequence is 13 residues long. The CDR3 protein is CASGLETGYGYTF. CDR3 bases: TGTGCCAGCGGCTTAGAAACAGGGTATGGCTACACCTTC.

This clonotype came up many times. The V and J genes are TRBV6-1 and TRBJ2-7, with no clear D. Germline V gene sequence: CDR1 MNHNS, CDR2 SASEGT. The CDR3 runs 13 residues. V was shortened by 3 bases and J by 4 bases, with 10 bases between the two germline ends. In DNA form, the CDR3 reads TGTGCCAGCAGTGATAACGCCCAATACGAGCAGTACTTC. This encodes CASSDNAQYEQYF.

This clonotype was detected ten times or more. The V call is TRBV7-8, the J call TRBJ1-1; 9 nucleotides agree with TRBD1. Trimming at V came to 2 bases and at J to 4 bases, leaving 2 bases not matched to a gene. The length of the CDR3 is 14 residues. Germline values: CDR1 SGHVS, CDR2 FQNEAQ. The CDR3 bases are TGTGCCAGCAGCTTAACAGGGGGCGTCACTGAAGCTTTCTTT. This translates into CASSLTGGVTEAFF.

The V and J genes are TRBV20-1 and TRBJ1-6; 7 bases are shared with TRBD1. Germline V lookup: CDR1 DFQATT, CDR2 SNEGSKA (reference sequence). The J segment lost 7 bases and the V segment lost 4 bases, leaving 7 bases of the junction unmatched. This CDR3 region has 14 residues. The CDR3 DNA is TGCAGTGCTATAATACTGGACAGGAATTCACCCCTCCACTTT. This sequence encodes CSAIILDRNSPLHF.

Ten or more counts support this clonotype. The chain uses TRBV24-1 and TRBJ2-7; a weak D match, TRBD1 (5 bases). The germline V gene encodes CDR1 KGHDR and CDR2 SFDVKD. The CDR3 length is 14 residues. Trimming shortened V by 4 bases and J by 4 bases, and 13 bases separated the two germline ends. CDR3 sequence: CATSDDKGPYEQYF. The DNA of the CDR3 is TGTGCCACCAGTGACGATAAGGGGCCGTACGAGCAGTACTTC.

This clonotype was counted between two and nine times. The chain uses TRBV5-1 and TRBJ1-4; D might be TRBD1 (6 bases). CDR1 SGHRS and CDR2 YFSETQ come from the germline V gene. V gave up 2 bases and J gave up 6 bases, with 14 bases separating them. CDR3 length: 15 residues. The CDR3 region is CASSLLQGQHEKLFF. The CDR3 DNA reads TGCGCCAGCAGCTTACTACAGGGTCAGCATGAAAAACTGTTTTTT.

The J gene is TRBJ2-5, the V gene TRBV4-3; D tentatively reads TRBD1 or TRBD2 (6 bases each). The ends were cut back, 0 bases at V and 5 bases at J, with 19 bases in the middle. The CDR3 is 17 amino acids. CDR1 LGHNA and CDR2 YSLEER come from the germline V gene. The chain's CDR3 is CASSQEWARGAGETQYF. The CDR3 DNA reads TGCGCCAGCAGCCAAGAATGGGCTAGGGGGGCGGGGGAGACCCAGTACTTC.

This clonotype was seen repeatedly, ten times or more. V is TRBV6-5 and J is TRBJ2-5, with 11 nucleotides matching TRBD1. In germline, CDR1 is MNHEY, CDR2 SVGAGI. Losses at the gene ends were 10 bases for V and 2 bases for J; bases not matched to a gene: 6. CDR3 size: 14 residues. The CDR3 spells CATNRDRGQETQYF. The CDR3 region has the DNA TGTGCCACGAACCGGGACAGGGGGCAAGAGACCCAGTACTTC.

The chain carries TRBV12-3 or TRBV12-4 and TRBJ1-4; D is unclear. The CDR3 totals 15 residues. V was shortened by 1 base and J by 4 bases, with 10 bases between the two germline ends. CDR3 amino acids: CASSLGGRLNEKLFF. In DNA form, the CDR3 reads TGTGCCAGCAGTTTAGGAGGGCGCCTTAATGAAAAACTGTTTTTT.

This clonotype was picked up many times. This chain connects TRBV3-1 to TRBJ1-2; D call uncertain. The CDR3 is 13 residues long. V was pared by 0 bases and J by 4 bases, with 6 bases between. CDR1 is LGHDT, CDR2 YNNKEL, per germline (reference sequence). The CDR3 DNA follows: TGTGCCAGCAGCCAAGAGGGGTTCTATGGCTACACCTTC. It translates to CASSQEGFYGYTF.

This clonotype has ten or more counts. V and J are TRBV20-1 and TRBJ2-1; 8 nucleotides align to TRBD2. V shed 3 bases, J shed 8 bases, and the junction held 12 bases outside the gene matches. Germline V CDR1 and CDR2: DFQATT, SNEGSKA (reference sequence). CDR3 length equals 15 residues. Here the CDR3 reads CSARTGTSWFYEQFF. The CDR3, as DNA: TGCAGTGCTAGGACCGGGACTAGTTGGTTCTATGAGCAGTTCTTC.

The sample holds many counts of this clonotype. V is TRBV5-8 and J is TRBJ2-3; the D is unclear. Germline loops: CDR1 SGHTS, CDR2 YDEGEE. V lost 5 bases to trimming and J lost 1 base, with 8 bases between them. The length of the CDR3 is 13 residues. The CDR3 bases are TGTGCCAGCAGTTTAAGCGGCACAGATACGCAGTATTTT. Encoded protein: CASSLSGTDTQYF.

This clonotype came up once. V is TRBV12-3 or TRBV12-4 and J is TRBJ2-6; a possible D gene is TRBD1 (5 bases). The V gene lost 5 bases and the J gene lost 7 bases, with 9 bases spanning the gap. This CDR3 is built from 13 residues. The CDR3 nucleotides are TGTGCCAGCAGTCGGACAAAAGCCAACGTCCTGACTTTC. Translating gives CASSRTKANVLTF.

This clonotype was detected ten times or more. The rearrangement links TRBV7-2 to TRBJ2-7; D possibly corresponds to TRBD1 (5 bases). V was pared by 2 bases and J by 4 bases, with 9 bases between. The CDR3 covers 13 residues. Per germline, CDR1 SGHTA and CDR2 FQGNSA. In nucleotides, the CDR3 is TGTGCCAGCAGCTTAACACAGGATTACGAGCAGTACTTC. Translation gives CASSLTQDYEQYF. Looking up the rest from reference TRBV7-2 and TRBJ2-7 gives the full variable domain: GAGVSQSPSNKVTEKGKDVELRCDPISGHTALYWYRQSLGQGLEFLIYFQGNSAPDKSGLPSDRFSAERTGGSVSTLTIQRTQQEDSAVYLCASSLTQDYEQYFGPGTRLTVT.

This chain uses TRBV6-5 with TRBJ2-5; TRBD1 aligns across 8 bases. TRBJ2-7 explains the end of the DNA better; the J call may be wrong. Germline lookup yields CDR1 MNHEY and CDR2 SVGAGI. The CDR3 runs to 15 residues. CDR3 bases: TGTGCCAGCAGTTCCCGAGACAGGGGAAAAGCCGAGCAGTACTTC. Translated: CASSSRDRGKAEQYF.

The V and J genes are TRBV15 and TRBJ2-3; D not certain. CDR1 and CDR2 from the germline V gene are LNHNV and YYDKDF (reference sequence). The CDR3 extends over 13 amino acids. The germline V and J ends were trimmed by 3 bases and 6 bases, with 10 bases remaining between them. Here the CDR3 DNA reads TGTGCCACCAGCAGGCCTCCTCGGGATACGCAGTATTTT. It is translated as CATSRPPRDTQYF. Together with reference TRBV15 and TRBJ2-3, the CDR3 gives the full variable domain: DAMVIQNPRYQVTQFGKPVTLSCSQTLNHNVMYWYQQKSSQAPKLLFHYYDKDFNNEADTPDNFQSRRPNTSFCFLDIRSPGLGDTAMYLCATSRPPRDTQYFGPGTRLTVL.

This clonotype was seen repeatedly, ten times or more. This chain joins TRBV28 and TRBJ2-7, with 9 bases matching TRBD1. CDR1 is MDHEN and CDR2 is SYDVKM in the germline V gene. There are 16 residues in the CDR3. J was trimmed by 4 bases and V by 4 bases; bases with no gene match: 11. The CDR3 DNA sequence: TGTGCCAGCAGTTCCCCTGGACAGGGGCGAGGGTACGAGCAGTACTTC. It translates to CASSSPGQGRGYEQYF.

V and J are TRBV19 and TRBJ2-7; possible D gene TRBD2, 5 bases. Germline CDR1 is LNHDA and CDR2 is SQIVND (reference sequence). The CDR3 has 11 residues. Here the CDR3 reads CAAGGLYEQYF. The CDR3 DNA reads TGTGCGGCGGGCGGGCTATACGAGCAGTACTTC. Full variable domain (remainder filled in from reference TRBV19 and TRBJ2-7): DGGITQSPKYLFRKEGQNVTLSCEQNLNHDAMYWYRQDPGQGLRLIYYSQIVNDFQKGDIAEGYSVSREKKESFPLTVTSAQKNPTAFYLCAAGGLYEQYFGPGTRLTVT.

This sequence joins TRBV29-1 and TRBJ2-7; TRBD1 matches at 9 bases. The CDR3 length is 14 residues. J lost 2 bases, V lost 2 bases, and 4 bases had no gene match. In germline, CDR1 is SQVTM, CDR2 ANQGSEA. The chain's CDR3 is CSVEWTGATYEQYF. As DNA, the CDR3 is TGCAGCGTTGAATGGACAGGGGCTACCTACGAGCAGTACTTC.

With respect to this clonotype: With a much larger clone just one base away, this may be a read error. The CDR3 loop reads CSVSGRGNEQYF. The CDR3 nucleotides read TGCAGCGTTTCAGGGCGAGGGAATGAGCAGTACTTC. The gene calls are TRBV29-1 and TRBJ2-5; possibly TRBD1 or TRBD2 for D (5 bases each). Germline V lookup: CDR1 SQVTM, CDR2 ANQGSEA. The V and J ends lost 5 bases and 11 bases respectively, with 18 bases between them. This CDR3 comprises 12 residues. The variable domain in full, completed from reference TRBV29-1 and TRBJ2-5, reads SAVISQKPSRDICQRGTSLTIQCQVDSQVTMMFWYRQQPGQSLTLIATANQGSEATYESGFVIDKFPISRPNLTFSTLTVSNMSPEDSSIYLCSVSGRGNEQYFGPGTRLLVL.

The chain uses TRBV12-3 or TRBV12-4 and TRBJ2-3, with D possibly being TRBD1 or TRBD2 (5 bases each). CDR3 length equals 15 residues. The germline V and J ends were trimmed by 5 bases and 2 bases, with 14 bases remaining between them. This CDR3 is CASSRQGVYTDTQYF. The DNA of the CDR3 is TGTGCCAGCAGTCGTCAGGGAGTGTACACAGATACGCAGTATTTT.

This clonotype was found many times. The chain is built from TRBV7-9 and TRBJ1-1, with no clear D. V lost 8 bases, J lost 4 bases, and 14 bases lay in between. Germline assignment: CDR1 SEHNR and CDR2 FQNEAQ (reference sequence). The CDR3 contains 13 residues. In DNA form, the CDR3 reads TGTGCCAGCCGCCCAGGACTCCCCACTGAAGCTTTCTTT. It is translated as CASRPGLPTEAFF.

This clonotype has ten or more counts. The chain is built from TRBV20-1 and TRBJ1-5, with D possibly being TRBD1 (5 bases). CDR3 size: 15 residues. The V gene's germline CDR1 is DFQATT and CDR2 SNEGSKA (reference sequence). With 3 bases removed from V and 3 bases from J, the gap between germline ends came to 15 bases. The CDR3 reads CSARDLGPLNQPQHF. The CDR3 DNA sequence: TGCAGTGCTAGGGACCTGGGGCCCCTCAATCAGCCCCAGCATTTT.

The chain recombines TRBV4-2 with TRBJ2-1; 9 bases agree with TRBD2. The V and J ends lost 1 base and 4 bases, in that order; junction bases with no gene match: 5. Germline V gene data show CDR1 as LGHNA and CDR2 as YNFKEQ. The CDR3 covers 16 residues. The CDR3 protein is CASSQVAGARYNEQFF. Here the CDR3 DNA reads TGTGCCAGCAGCCAAGTAGCGGGAGCACGATACAATGAGCAGTTCTTC.